This TCR beta chain is from a study of beta chain features in type 1 diabetes (dated by TCRdb to between 2018 and 2020). As for the study more broadly: No differences in mean age, gender distribution, total cell number or subset yield were found between patients and healthy donors. A total of about 100,000,000 sorted cells were examined across all samples, and RNA yield correlated strongly with the number of cells per subset. In the study, TCRB repertoires of sorted circulating CD4+ T cell subsets from recently diagnosed type 1 diabetes patients were compared with those of matched healthy donors. Naive and central memory subsets were obtained from all 30 or so donors, but regulatory and stem cell-like memory subsets were isolated from only 8 patients and roughly 8 healthy donors.

The entire isolated RNA was reverse transcribed using the High Capacity cDNA Reverse Transcription Kit, and thus expressed TCRB transcripts were sequenced. Deep immunoSEQ sequencing was applied to naive, central memory and regulatory T cell samples, giving an average of roughly 3.5 million total reads per sample. Sorted cells were lysed in RLT buffer and RNA was extracted with DNase-treated RNeasy Micro or Mini kits, depending on cell number. Each cell subset was processed separately to prevent cross-contamination, with patient and healthy donor samples processed together. The immunoSEQ multiplex PCR was used to amplify TCRB sequences from cDNA, generating 87-bp fragments that spanned the CDR3 region. Amplicons were sequenced on the Illumina HiSeq platform. The study's own analysis went as follows. Synthetic template baselines were used to correct PCR bias computationally, reads within Hamming distance 2 were collapsed together, and singletons that could not be merged were discarded. By aligning reads against IMGT, V, D and J genes, CDR3 length, and insertions or deletions at six rearrangement sites were assigned. Within each subset, clonotype counts were normalized to sorted cell number, after which true diversity and Gini coefficients were computed with the tcR R package. The overlap coefficient, calculated on TCRB nucleotide sequences, was used to measure repertoire sharing. As stored in TCRdb, this immuneACCESS dataset retains in-frame rearrangements with V and J assigned. A fraction of the clones does not appear; measured against another copy, unresolved V genes explain less than half of the discrepancy, and the remainder lacks a known reason. V and J calls and clone size come straight from that table; D and trimming were deduced from the DNA. The sample table shows some 160,000 clones, and about 10% are seen once. The ten biggest clones cover 0.7% of the sample.

Overall study outcomes, separate from this receptor: Because cDNA rather than genomic DNA was sequenced, highly expressing activated cells could have been over-represented, although no difference in activation and CD3 levels was found between groups. HLA sub-analyses involved small numbers of individuals, so any influence of HLA type on TCRB rearrangement remained unresolved. A moderate but significant shortening of TCRB CDR3 length was observed in type 1 diabetes patients in all four CD4+ subsets. Patients with type 1 diabetes made fewer insertions and deleted more nucleotides at VDJ recombination sites, implying thymic rearrangement abnormalities. Naive, central memory and regulatory TCRB repertoires appeared to be more alike among patients than among healthy donors. PCR may preferentially amplify shorter templates, but because patient and control samples were amplified and corrected together, any resulting skew would affect both groups equally.

A single peripheral blood draw of roughly 0.11 L on average was collected from each donor into heparinised tubes. A BD FACSAria II was used to sort naive, central memory, regulatory and stem cell-like memory CD4+ T cells with a panel that included CD45RO, CCR7, CD25, CD127, CD95 and CD27. A purity above 95% was achieved for all sorted populations. Right away, PBMCs were isolated by Lymphoprep density gradient centrifugation and were stained directly, with no culture step. Samples were stained and sorted in pairs, with one healthy donor and one patient per experiment, so that batch effects were minimized. The germline V gene supplies CDR1 MGHRA and CDR2 YSYEKL. Relative to germline, V is missing 3 bases and J is missing 5 bases, with 5 bases of the junction outside any gene match. Reading from cysteine to phenylalanine, the CDR3 counts 16 amino acids. Of the read, only the CDR3 DNA is kept; its 48 bases are in frame from base 1.

As for this clone: No cognate antigen has been identified for it. No much larger clonotype is one base removed from it; base qualities were not supplied.

The specimen was central memory CD4+ T cells from blood. The sequence derives from a woman aged 25 to 39 with type 1 diabetes. The rearranged chain carries TRBV4-1 and TRBJ2-1, and 12 junctional nucleotides match TRBD2. CDR3 reads: CASSQGTSGGNNEQFF. The DNA is as follows: TGCGCCAGCAGCCAGGGAACTAGCGGGGGGAACAATGAGCAGTTCTTC.